The 16 T cell receptor beta chains in this list originate from one sample, sequenced in a study of T cell repertoires in cytomegalovirus infection. TCRdb analysed the reads with MiXCR anew, one entry per CDR3 protein. This sample carries about 920,000 distinct CDR3 sequences, approximately 32% of them seen once, and the ten largest clones take under 15%. Their target antigens are unknown. This specimen consisted of cultured CD8+ T cells from PBMCs, obtained from culture after CMV antigen stimulation. The source is a human donor in good health (CMV status not recorded). Some clones in this sample may be carry-over from other donors' samples.

This clonotype was detected ten times or more. The gene calls are TRBV7-8 and TRBJ2-2; D gene unclear. V lost 2 bases and J lost 7, with 14 bases in between. The CDR3 contains 15 residues. Germline assignment: CDR1 SGHVS and CDR2 FQNEAQ. In DNA, the CDR3 is TGTGCCAGCAGCTTATCCTCGAGCCTCCACGGGGAGCTGTTTTTT. This codes for CASSLSSSLHGELFF.

The chain joins TRBV4-1 to TRBJ1-5; no definite D call. Deletions cut 4 bases from V and 4 bases from J, with 11 bases between. The CDR3 covers 14 residues. Germline-derived CDR1 and CDR2 are MGHRA and YSYEKL. The CDR3 DNA is TGCGCCAGCAGCCTAACCCTACTAAATCAGCCCCAGCATTTT. Translation gives CASSLTLLNQPQHF.

This sequence joins TRBV6-5 and TRBJ2-3; D is possibly TRBD2 (5 bases). This CDR3 has 16 amino acids. V was shortened by 5 bases and J by 1 base, with 16 bases between the two germline ends. From germline, CDR1 is MNHEY and CDR2 SVGAGI. CDR3 region: CASSPRTRLGTDTQYF. The CDR3 DNA sequence: TGTGCCAGCAGTCCTAGGACTCGACTGGGCACAGATACGCAGTATTTT.

This clonotype has more than one count but fewer than ten. Germline and junction disagree at one end, which may indicate a read error. The rearrangement links TRBV12-5 to TRBJ2-5; no definite D call. The CDR3 has 10 residues. Per the germline V gene, CDR1 is LGHNT and CDR2 is FRNRAP. This CDR3 is CASGLVRQHF. The DNA of the CDR3 is TGTGCTAGTGGTTTGGTCCGCCAGCACTTC. The full variable domain, rest sourced from reference TRBV12-5 and TRBJ2-5, is DARVTQTPRHKVTEMGQEVTMRCQPILGHNTVFWYRQTMMQGLELLAYFRNRAPLDDSGMPKDRFSAEMPDATLATLKIQPSEPRDSAVYFCASGLVRQHFGPGTRLLVL.

This chain joins TRBV12-3 or TRBV12-4 and TRBJ1-3, with 8 bases lining up with TRBD1. Trimming took 3 bases from V and 3 from J; bases not matched to a gene: 10. This CDR3 has 17 residues. CDR3 nucleotides: TGTGCCAGCAGTTTCAGCCAGGACAGGGTATTTGGAAACACCATATATTTT. Translated: CASSFSQDRVFGNTIYF.

This clonotype was seen repeatedly, ten times or more. One junction end does not reproduce the germline sequence, and a read error may be involved. CDR3 DNA: TGTGCCAGCAGCCTAGCGGGGGAATCCTACAATGAGCAGTTCTTC. Translating it yields CASSLAGESYNEQFF. The J gene is TRBJ2-1, the V gene TRBV7-6, with 10 bases lining up with TRBD2. Germline CDR1 SGHVS, CDR2 FNYEAQ. CDR3 length: 15 residues.

This clonotype has only a few counts. Written as DNA, the CDR3 is TGTGCCATCACCTCTTGGACAGGGATTGTAGGGGCCAACGTCCTGACTTTC. This gives the protein CAITSWTGIVGANVLTF. The V and J genes are TRBV10-3 and TRBJ2-6; 8 bases line up with TRBD1. V shed 7 bases and J 4 bases; nucleotides not matched to a gene: 12. The CDR3 extends over 17 amino acids. Germline CDR1 ENHRY, CDR2 SYGVKD.

Details on this clonotype: A read error may explain this, as a much larger clone is one base away. The V call is TRBV7-2, the J call TRBJ2-1; 7 nucleotides agree with TRBD2. Germline CDR1 and CDR2: SGHTA and FQGNSA. The CDR3 is 14 residues long. The junction had 10 bases not matched to a gene; V was cut back by 10 bases and J by 4 bases. The CDR3 DNA reads as TGTGCCAACAGTTCCGAGCGGGGTTACAATGAGCAGTTCTTC. Translated, it gives CANSSERGYNEQFF.

This clonotype was detected a few times. The rearrangement links TRBV19 to TRBJ2-4, with a possible D match to TRBD1 (6 bases). CDR3 length: 14 amino acids. Germline V gene data show CDR1 as LNHDA and CDR2 as SQIVND (reference sequence). The V end lost 3 bases, the J end lost 7 bases, and 13 bases lay between the germline ends. The CDR3 region is CASSMSPGANIQYF. Written as DNA, the CDR3 is TGTGCCAGTAGTATGTCCCCAGGGGCGAACATTCAGTACTTC.

The V call is TRBV19, the J call TRBJ1-5; 9 bases map to TRBD1. Trimming removed 0 bases from V and 6 bases from J; junction bases left unmatched: 6. Germline assignment: CDR1 LNHDA and CDR2 SQIVND (reference sequence). The length of the CDR3 is 16 residues. The CDR3 coding sequence is TGTGCCAGTAGTATAGATGGGGACAGGGTTGGTCAGCCCCAGCATTTT. It specifies CASSIDGDRVGQPQHF.

This chain joins TRBV27 and TRBJ1-6, with a tentative D call TRBD1 (5 bases). Looked up from germline, CDR1 is MNHEY and CDR2 is SMNVEV (reference sequence). V lost 4 bases to trimming and J lost 7 bases, with 11 bases between them. The CDR3 loop spans 14 amino acids. The CDR3 here is CASSWEGSNSPLHF. The CDR3 region has the DNA TGTGCCAGCAGTTGGGAGGGGTCAAATTCACCCCTCCACTTT.

This clonotype has ten or more counts. The chain is built from TRBV7-2 and TRBJ1-1; TRBD1 is a possible D gene (5 bases). The CDR3 runs 15 residues. Germline CDR1 SGHTA, CDR2 FQGNSA. The V end lost 5 bases, the J end lost 2 bases, and 15 bases lay between the germline ends. CDR3 residues: CASSQRRGLNTEAFF. The CDR3 DNA reads TGTGCCAGCAGCCAGAGGAGGGGACTAAACACTGAAGCTTTCTTT.

A few counts support this clonotype. This chain joins TRBV6-5 and TRBJ1-6; the D gene is possibly TRBD1 (5 bases). The CDR3 runs 15 residues. Germline CDR1 is MNHEY and CDR2 is SVGAGI. V was clipped by 2 bases and J by 8 bases, with 13 bases between them. The CDR3: CASSYDEGRDSPLHF. In nucleotides, the CDR3 is TGTGCCAGCAGTTACGACGAGGGGCGGGATTCACCCCTCCACTTT.

CDR3 coding DNA: TGTGCCATCAGTGGTAGTCCCGGAAGGATACAAGAGACCCAGTACTTC. Translating gives CAISGSPGRIQETQYF. The chain combines TRBV10-3 with TRBJ2-5; D is unresolved. V was clipped by 4 bases and J by 2 bases, with 17 bases between them. The CDR3 has 16 residues. Germline V gene lookup returns CDR1 ENHRY and CDR2 SYGVKD.

The chain is built from TRBV24-1 and TRBJ2-1; D perhaps matches TRBD1 (5 bases). This CDR3 contains 18 residues. V lost 0 bases and J 5 bases, leaving 19 bases between the germline ends. Germline V gene lookup returns CDR1 KGHDR and CDR2 SFDVKD. The CDR3 nucleotides read TGTGCCACCAGTGATTTGAACCTTGGCAGGGCGGCAGACAATGAGCAGTTCTTC. This translates into CATSDLNLGRAADNEQFF.

The chain joins TRBV7-9 to TRBJ2-7; D is undetermined. Germline V CDR1 and CDR2: SEHNR, FQNEAQ (reference sequence). The CDR3 consists of 12 residues. Trimming removed 4 bases from V and 6 bases from J, with 10 bases in between. DNA of the CDR3: TGTGCCAGCAGCTCCGTGCATGGCGAGCAGTACGTC. This translates into CASSSVHGEQYV.